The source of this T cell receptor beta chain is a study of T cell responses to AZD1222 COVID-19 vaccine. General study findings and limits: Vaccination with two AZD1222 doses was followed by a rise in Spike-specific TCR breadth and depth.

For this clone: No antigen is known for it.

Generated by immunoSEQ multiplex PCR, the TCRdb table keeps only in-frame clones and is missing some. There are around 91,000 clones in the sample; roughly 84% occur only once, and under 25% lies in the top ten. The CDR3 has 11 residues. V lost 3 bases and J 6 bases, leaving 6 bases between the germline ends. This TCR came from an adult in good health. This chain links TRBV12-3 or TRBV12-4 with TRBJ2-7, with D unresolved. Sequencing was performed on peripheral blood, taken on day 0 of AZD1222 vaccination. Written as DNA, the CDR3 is TGTGCCAGCAGTTTCAGAGGCGAGCAGTACTTC. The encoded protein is CASSFRGEQYF.